This TCR beta chain was captured by sequencing in a study of vaccination effects on CD4 cells after COVID-19. Study conclusions and caveats: Vaccine- and infection-induced clones showed marked clonal contraction late following vaccination.

Following an approximately eleven-day culture, CD4+ T cells were purified. Participants completed two doses of the BNT162b2 or mRNA-1273 vaccine. The CDR3 contains 14 residues. Trimming removed 5 bases from V and 3 bases from J; junction bases left unmatched: 6. Germline V gives CDR1 KGHSH, CDR2 LQKENI. Assay: immunoSEQ multiplex PCR; the TCRdb copy retains only in-frame clones and omits some. The sample carries approximately 29,000 clones, around 69% recorded once. Comments on this clone: The target antigen is unknown.

The chain joins TRBV18 to TRBJ1-1; TRBD1 aligns across 7 bases. Specimen: CD4+ T cells from PBMCs cultured without peptide, collected after COVID-19 vaccination. This receptor was taken from a human donor who received a COVID-19 vaccine. CDR3 sequence: CASSANQGDTEAFF. CDR3 nucleotides: TGTGCCAGCTCAGCAAATCAGGGGGACACTGAAGCTTTCTTT.